Shown below are 15 T cell receptor beta chains from a single sample sequenced in a study of blood T cell repertoires in COVID-19. TCRdb's table, derived via immunoSEQ multiplex PCR, lists solely in-frame clones and lacks some. The data hold 170,000 or so clones, with roughly 80% observed a single time. The specimen was peripheral blood. The source is a human donor in a cohort sampled during active COVID-19.

This rearrangement joins TRBV3-1 (or the pseudogene TRBV3-2) to TRBJ1-1; D is unclear. With 3 bases removed from V and 7 bases from J, the gap between germline ends came to 6 bases. The CDR3 sequence is 11 residues long. Germline loops: CDR1 LGHDT, CDR2 YNNKEL (reference sequence). DNA for the CDR3: TGTGCCAGCAGCCAGGCGGGTGAAGCTTTCTTT. It yields the protein CASSQAGEAFF.

The table lists this clone with a few counts. The chain couples TRBV3-1 (or the pseudogene TRBV3-2) to TRBJ1-2; a possible D gene is TRBD1 (5 bases). Per the germline V gene, CDR1 is LGHDT and CDR2 is YNNKEL (reference sequence). CDR3 length equals 14 residues. V lost 1 base, J lost 8 bases, and 14 bases lay in between. The CDR3 nucleotides are TGTGCCAGCAGCCAAGTTTGGGGGGTACAGGGCTACACCTTC. Protein sequence: CASSQVWGVQGYTF.

By frequency in the sample, this clone is medium-sized. The chain is built from TRBV5-6 and TRBJ1-1; possible D gene TRBD1, 6 bases. V lost 1 base to trimming and J lost 0 bases, with 10 bases between them. Germline CDR1 and CDR2: SGHDT and YYEEEE. This CDR3 is 15 amino acids long. CDR3 sequence reads: CASSLPGHLNTEAFF. The CDR3 nucleotides read TGTGCCAGCAGCTTGCCGGGACACCTGAACACTGAAGCTTTCTTT.

The chain combines TRBV7-3 with TRBJ2-6, with 9 bases identical to TRBD1. This CDR3 is built from 17 residues. V gave up 5 bases and J gave up 0 bases; unmatched junction bases: 5. Germline V gene lookup returns CDR1 SGHTA and CDR2 FQGTGA. CDR3 DNA sequence: TGTGCCAGCAGCCAAGGGACAGGGCTCTCTGGGGCCAACGTCCTGACTTTC. Its protein product is CASSQGTGLSGANVLTF.

This chain uses TRBV7-5 with TRBJ1-2; TRBD1, as called in the table, went unchecked against the DNA. TRBV7-5 corresponds to a pseudogene. This CDR3 contains 15 residues. DNA for the CDR3: TGTGCCAGAAGCTTAGTGACCCGGGACAGGGGAGGCTACACCTTC. Amino acid sequence: CARSLVTRDRGGYTF.

V gene TRBV27 combines with J gene TRBJ2-7; 8 bases are a match to TRBD2. The CDR3 sequence is 15 residues long. Per germline, CDR1 MNHEY and CDR2 SMNVEV (reference sequence). After removal of 3 bases from V and 5 bases from J, the junction contained 9 bases not matched to a gene. The CDR3 is CASSLGRPGRDEQYF. In nucleotides, the CDR3 is TGTGCCAGCAGTTTGGGCAGGCCCGGGAGGGACGAGCAGTACTTC.

The chain carries TRBV10-3 and TRBJ2-1, with 10 bases matching TRBD2. This CDR3 comprises 17 residues. Germline V CDR1 and CDR2: ENHRY, SYGVKD. V lost 2 bases and J lost 0; bases outside the gene matches: 4. The CDR3 spells CAISEESGRASYNEQFF. CDR3 DNA: TGTGCCATCAGTGAGGAAAGCGGGAGGGCCTCCTACAATGAGCAGTTCTTC.

The chain uses TRBV6-6 and TRBJ1-1; a possible D gene is TRBD1 (6 bases). The CDR3 is 12 amino acids. The ends were cut back, 6 bases at V and 8 bases at J, with 13 bases in the middle. Germline-derived CDR1 and CDR2 are MNHNY and SVGAGI (reference sequence). The CDR3 bases are TGTGCCAGCAGAGGACAGACATACGAAGCTTTCTTT. This gives the protein CASRGQTYEAFF.

The V and J genes are TRBV9 and TRBJ2-6, with 9 bases fitting TRBD2. The CDR3 is 19 residues long. Germline V gives CDR1 SGDLS, CDR2 YYNGEE. The V and J ends lost 0 bases and 2 bases, in that order; junction bases with no gene match: 9. CDR3 nucleotide sequence: TGTGCCAGCAGCGTAGCGGGCGGGGGGGCTTCAACTGGGGCCAACGTCCTGACTTTC. Translated: CASSVAGGGASTGANVLTF.

This clone was observed a single time. The chain joins TRBV29-1 to TRBJ2-7; 11 nucleotides line up with TRBD1. Looked up from germline, CDR1 is SQVTM and CDR2 is ANQGSEA. The CDR3 has 13 amino acids. J gave up 4 bases and V 7 bases, and 6 bases lay outside the gene matches. CDR3 protein: CSAEGDRGYEQYF. The CDR3 coding sequence is TGCAGCGCCGAAGGGGACAGGGGGTACGAGCAGTACTTC.

The V and J genes are TRBV29-1 and TRBJ2-7; D might be TRBD2 (5 bases). Trimming left V 6 bases short and J 4 bases short, with 16 bases between. The CDR3 runs to 13 residues. The V gene's germline CDR1 is SQVTM and CDR2 ANQGSEA. CDR3 loop: CSVAAAGTYEQYF. CDR3 nucleotides: TGCAGCGTGGCGGCGGCGGGTACGTACGAGCAGTACTTC.

V usage is TRBV5-6 and J usage is TRBJ1-1; a weak D match, TRBD1 (5 bases). V lost 2 bases to trimming and J lost 8 bases, with 10 bases between them. This CDR3 region has 12 residues. Germline-derived CDR1 and CDR2 are SGHDT and YYEEEE. The CDR3 DNA is TGTGCCAGCAGCTTCCTGCAGGGAGAAGCTTTCTTT. The encoded protein is CASSFLQGEAFF. The full variable domain, completed using reference TRBV5-6 and TRBJ1-1, is DAGVTQSPTHLIKTRGQQVTLRCSPKSGHDTVSWYQQALGQGPQFIFQYYEEEERQRGNFPDRFSGHQFPNYSSELNVNALLLGDSALYLCASSFLQGEAFFGQGTRLTVV.

The V call is TRBV7-8, the J call TRBJ2-1, with D possibly being TRBD2 (6 bases). The CDR3 is made up of 16 amino acids. V lost 5 bases to trimming and J lost 4 bases, with 18 bases between them. Germline loops: CDR1 SGHVS, CDR2 FQNEAQ. CDR3 coding DNA: TGTGCCAGCAGCGATGGAGGGCCTTCTGGGTACAATGAGCAGTTCTTC. Its translation is CASSDGGPSGYNEQFF. Full variable domain (remainder filled in from reference TRBV7-8 and TRBJ2-1): GAGVSQSPRYKVAKRGQDVALRCDPISGHVSLFWYQQALGQGPEFLTYFQNEAQLDKSGLPSDRFFAERPEGSVSTLKIQRTQQEDSAVYLCASSDGGPSGYNEQFFGPGTRLTVL.

The J gene is TRBJ2-7, the V gene TRBV6-5; TRBD2 matches at 10 bases. J gave up 2 bases and V 0 bases, and 4 bases lay outside the gene matches. Per germline, CDR1 MNHEY and CDR2 SVGAGI. This CDR3 has 16 residues. As DNA, the CDR3 is TGTGCCAGCAGTTACTCCCAGACTAGCGGGCCCTACGAGCAGTACTTC. Protein product: CASSYSQTSGPYEQYF.

In the case of this clone: The sample carries other DNA sequences with the same CDR3. This rearrangement joins TRBV7-9 to TRBJ1-3; D remains unclear. Germline CDR1 is SEHNR and CDR2 is FQNEAQ (reference sequence). The CDR3 loop spans 13 amino acids. Trimming removed 1 base at V and 4 bases at J, with 5 bases between. CDR3 loop: CASSLGGGNTIYF. The CDR3 DNA follows: TGTGCCAGCAGCTTAGGAGGGGGAAACACCATATATTTT.